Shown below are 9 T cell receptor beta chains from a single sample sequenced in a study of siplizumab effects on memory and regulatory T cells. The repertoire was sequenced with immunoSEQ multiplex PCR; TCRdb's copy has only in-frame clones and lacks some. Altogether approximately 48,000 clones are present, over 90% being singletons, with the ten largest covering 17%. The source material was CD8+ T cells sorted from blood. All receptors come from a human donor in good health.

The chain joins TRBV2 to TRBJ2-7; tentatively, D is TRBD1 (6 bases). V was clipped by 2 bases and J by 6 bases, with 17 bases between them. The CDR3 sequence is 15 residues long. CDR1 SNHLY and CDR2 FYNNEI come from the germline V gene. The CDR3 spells CASSEWWTATREQYF. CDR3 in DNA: TGTGCCAGCAGTGAATGGTGGACAGCCACCCGCGAGCAGTACTTC.

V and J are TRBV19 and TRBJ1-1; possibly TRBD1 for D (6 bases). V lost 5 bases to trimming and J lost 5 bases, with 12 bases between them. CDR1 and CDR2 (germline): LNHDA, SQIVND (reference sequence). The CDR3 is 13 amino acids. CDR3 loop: CASSYRAGTEAFF. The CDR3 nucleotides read TGTGCCAGTAGTTACAGGGCTGGGACTGAAGCTTTCTTT.

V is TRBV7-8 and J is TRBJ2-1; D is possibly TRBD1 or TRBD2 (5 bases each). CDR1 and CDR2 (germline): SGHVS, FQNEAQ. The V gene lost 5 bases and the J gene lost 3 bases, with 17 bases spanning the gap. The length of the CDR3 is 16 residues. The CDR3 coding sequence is TGTGCCAGCAGCCAGAGAAGGGACGGAATCTACAATGAGCAGTTCTTC. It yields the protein CASSQRRDGIYNEQFF.

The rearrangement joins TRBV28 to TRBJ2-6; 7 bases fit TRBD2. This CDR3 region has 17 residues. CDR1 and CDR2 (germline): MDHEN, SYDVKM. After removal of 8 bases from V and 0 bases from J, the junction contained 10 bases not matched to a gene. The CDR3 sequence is CASAVAGTSSGANVLTF. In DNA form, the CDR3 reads TGTGCCAGCGCCGTAGCGGGCACCAGCTCTGGGGCCAACGTCCTGACTTTC.

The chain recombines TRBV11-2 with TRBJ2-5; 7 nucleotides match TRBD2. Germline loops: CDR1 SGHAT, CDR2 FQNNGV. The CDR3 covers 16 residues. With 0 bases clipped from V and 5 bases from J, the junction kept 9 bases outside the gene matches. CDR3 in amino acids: CASSLDGRDIYETQYF. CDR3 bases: TGTGCCAGCAGCTTAGATGGGAGGGATATCTATGAGACCCAGTACTTC.

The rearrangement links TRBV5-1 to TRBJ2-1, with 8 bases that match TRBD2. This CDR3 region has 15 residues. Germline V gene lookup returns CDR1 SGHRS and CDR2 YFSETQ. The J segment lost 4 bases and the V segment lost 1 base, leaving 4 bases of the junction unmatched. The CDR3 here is CASSLYSGTYNEQFF. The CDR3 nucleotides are TGCGCCAGCAGCTTGTATAGCGGGACTTACAATGAGCAGTTCTTC.

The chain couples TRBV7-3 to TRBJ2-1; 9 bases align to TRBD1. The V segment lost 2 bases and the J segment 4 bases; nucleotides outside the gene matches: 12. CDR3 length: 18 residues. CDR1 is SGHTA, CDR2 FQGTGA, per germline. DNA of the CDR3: TGTGCCAGCAGCTTACGCCCCCCGGGACAGGGAAAATACAATGAGCAGTTCTTC. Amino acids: CASSLRPPGQGKYNEQFF.

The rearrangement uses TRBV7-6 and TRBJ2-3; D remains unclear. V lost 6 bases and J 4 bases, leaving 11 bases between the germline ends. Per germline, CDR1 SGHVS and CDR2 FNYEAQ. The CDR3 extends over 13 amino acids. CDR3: CASSWRGADTQYF. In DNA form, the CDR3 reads TGTGCCAGCAGTTGGAGAGGTGCAGATACGCAGTATTTT.

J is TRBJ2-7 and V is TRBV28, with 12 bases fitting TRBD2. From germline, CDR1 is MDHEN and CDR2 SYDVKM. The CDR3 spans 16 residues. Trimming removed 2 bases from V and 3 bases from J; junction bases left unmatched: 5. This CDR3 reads CASSLLASGRVYEQYF. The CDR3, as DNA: TGTGCCAGCAGTTTACTCGCTAGCGGGAGGGTCTACGAGCAGTACTTC.